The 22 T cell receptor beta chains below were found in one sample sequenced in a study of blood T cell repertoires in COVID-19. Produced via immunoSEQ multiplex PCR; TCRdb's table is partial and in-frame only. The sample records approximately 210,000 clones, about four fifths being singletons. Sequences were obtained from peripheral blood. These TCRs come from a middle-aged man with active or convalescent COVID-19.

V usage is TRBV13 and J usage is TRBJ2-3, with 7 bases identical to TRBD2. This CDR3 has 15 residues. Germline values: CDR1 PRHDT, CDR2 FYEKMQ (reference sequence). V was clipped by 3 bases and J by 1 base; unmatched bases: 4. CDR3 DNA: TGTGCCAGCAGCTTGCGGGAGATCGGCACAGATACGCAGTATTTT. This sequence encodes CASSLREIGTDTQYF.

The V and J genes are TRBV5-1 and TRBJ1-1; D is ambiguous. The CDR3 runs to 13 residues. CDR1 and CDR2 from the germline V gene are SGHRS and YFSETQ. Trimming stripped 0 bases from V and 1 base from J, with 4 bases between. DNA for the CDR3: TGCGCCAGCAGCTTGGTGCGGAACACTGAAGCTTTCTTT. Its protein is CASSLVRNTEAFF.

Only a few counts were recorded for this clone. The CDR3 protein is CASRPLTTKLRNTIYF. CDR3 in DNA: TGTGCCAGCAGACCACTTACGACAAAGCTGAGAAACACCATATATTTT. V is TRBV28 and J is TRBJ1-3; D is ambiguous. The CDR3 extends over 16 amino acids. Trimming shortened V by 6 bases and J by 5 bases, and 20 bases separated the two germline ends. Germline CDR1 MDHEN, CDR2 SYDVKM.

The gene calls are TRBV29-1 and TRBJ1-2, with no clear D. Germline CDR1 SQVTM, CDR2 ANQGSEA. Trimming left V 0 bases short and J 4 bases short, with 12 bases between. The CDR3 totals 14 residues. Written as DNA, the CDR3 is TGCAGCGTTGAAGATCGGGGTAATGTCTATGGCTACACCTTC. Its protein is CSVEDRGNVYGYTF.

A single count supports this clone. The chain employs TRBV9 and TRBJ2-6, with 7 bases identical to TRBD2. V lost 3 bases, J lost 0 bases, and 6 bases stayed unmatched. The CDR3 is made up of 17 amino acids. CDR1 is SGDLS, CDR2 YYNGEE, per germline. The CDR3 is CASSGRGGSSGANVLTF. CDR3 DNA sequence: TGTGCCAGCAGCGGGAGGGGCGGGAGCTCTGGGGCCAACGTCCTGACTTTC.

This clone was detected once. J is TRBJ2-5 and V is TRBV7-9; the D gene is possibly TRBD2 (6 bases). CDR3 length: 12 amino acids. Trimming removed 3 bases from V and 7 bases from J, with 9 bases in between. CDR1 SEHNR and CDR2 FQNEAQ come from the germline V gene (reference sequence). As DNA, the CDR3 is TGTGCCAGCAGCTTGCTCGGGGGGACCCAGTACTTC. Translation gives CASSLLGGTQYF. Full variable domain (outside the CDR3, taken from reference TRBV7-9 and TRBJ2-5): DTGVSQNPRHKITKRGQNVTFRCDPISEHNRLYWYRQTLGQGPEFLTYFQNEAQLEKSRLLSDRFSAERPKGSFSTLEIQRTEQGDSAMYLCASSLLGGTQYFGPGTRLLVL.

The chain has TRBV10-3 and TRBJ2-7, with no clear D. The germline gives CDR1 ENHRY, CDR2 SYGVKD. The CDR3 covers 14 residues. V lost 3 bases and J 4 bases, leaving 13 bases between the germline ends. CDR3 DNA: TGTGCCATCAGTGAACACGTGGGCACTTACGAGCAGTACTTC. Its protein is CAISEHVGTYEQYF.

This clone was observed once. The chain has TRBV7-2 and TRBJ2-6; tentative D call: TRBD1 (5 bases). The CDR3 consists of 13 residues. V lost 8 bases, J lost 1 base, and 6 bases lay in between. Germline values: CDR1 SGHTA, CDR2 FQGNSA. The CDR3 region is CASGASGANVLTF. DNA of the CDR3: TGTGCCAGCGGGGCTTCTGGGGCCAACGTCCTGACTTTC.

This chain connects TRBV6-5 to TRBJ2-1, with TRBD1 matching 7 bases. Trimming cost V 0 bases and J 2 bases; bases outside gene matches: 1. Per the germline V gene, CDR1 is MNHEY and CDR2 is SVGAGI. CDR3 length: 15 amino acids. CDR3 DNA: TGTGCCAGCAGTTACTCAGGGGGCACCTACAATGAGCAGTTCTTC. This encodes CASSYSGGTYNEQFF.

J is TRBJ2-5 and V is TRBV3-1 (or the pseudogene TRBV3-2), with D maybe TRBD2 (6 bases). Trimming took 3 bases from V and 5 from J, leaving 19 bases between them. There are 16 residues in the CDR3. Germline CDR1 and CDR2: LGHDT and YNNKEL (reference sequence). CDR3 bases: TGTGCCAGCAGCCACCGGAGACTAGAGAGGACCGAGACCCAGTACTTC. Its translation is CASSHRRLERTETQYF.

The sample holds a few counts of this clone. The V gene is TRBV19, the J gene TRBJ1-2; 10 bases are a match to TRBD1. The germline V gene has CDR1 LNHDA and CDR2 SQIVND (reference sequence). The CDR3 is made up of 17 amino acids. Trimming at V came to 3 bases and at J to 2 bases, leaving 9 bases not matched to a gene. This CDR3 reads CASSMSGTGALNYGYTF. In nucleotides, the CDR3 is TGTGCCAGTAGTATGTCCGGGACAGGGGCCTTAAACTATGGCTACACCTTC.

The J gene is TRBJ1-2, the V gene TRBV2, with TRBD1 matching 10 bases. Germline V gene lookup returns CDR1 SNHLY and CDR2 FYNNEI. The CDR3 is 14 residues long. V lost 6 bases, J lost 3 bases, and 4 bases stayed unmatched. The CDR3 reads CASRDRGYDYGYTF. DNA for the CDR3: TGTGCCAGCAGGGACAGGGGGTACGACTATGGCTACACCTTC.

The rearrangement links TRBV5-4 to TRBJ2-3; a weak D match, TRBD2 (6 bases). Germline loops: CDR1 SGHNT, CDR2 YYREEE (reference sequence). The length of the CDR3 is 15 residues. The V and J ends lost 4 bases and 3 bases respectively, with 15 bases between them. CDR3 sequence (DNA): TGTGCCAGCAGCCCCCGGACTACAGTGACAGATACGCAGTATTTT. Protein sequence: CASSPRTTVTDTQYF.

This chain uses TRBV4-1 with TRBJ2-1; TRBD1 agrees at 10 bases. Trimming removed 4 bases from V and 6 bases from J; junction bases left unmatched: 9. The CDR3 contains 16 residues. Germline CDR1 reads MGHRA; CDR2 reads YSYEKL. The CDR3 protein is CASSLTPGQGTNEQFF. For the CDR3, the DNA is TGCGCCAGCAGCCTTACACCGGGACAGGGGACCAATGAGCAGTTCTTC.

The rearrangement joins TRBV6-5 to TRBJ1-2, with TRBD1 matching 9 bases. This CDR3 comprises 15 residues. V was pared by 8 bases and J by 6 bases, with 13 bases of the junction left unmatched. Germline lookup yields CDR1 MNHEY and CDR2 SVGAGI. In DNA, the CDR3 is TGTGCCAGCCTCTACTCAACAGGGGGCGTCGATGGCTACACCTTC. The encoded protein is CASLYSTGGVDGYTF.

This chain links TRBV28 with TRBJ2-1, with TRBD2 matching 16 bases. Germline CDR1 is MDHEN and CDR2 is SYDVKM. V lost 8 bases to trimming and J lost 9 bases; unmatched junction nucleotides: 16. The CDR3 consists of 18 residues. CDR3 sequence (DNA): TGTGCCAGCTTGGCCCCGGGACTAGCGGGAGGGCCTACTGTTGAGCAGTTCTTC. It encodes CASLAPGLAGGPTVEQFF.

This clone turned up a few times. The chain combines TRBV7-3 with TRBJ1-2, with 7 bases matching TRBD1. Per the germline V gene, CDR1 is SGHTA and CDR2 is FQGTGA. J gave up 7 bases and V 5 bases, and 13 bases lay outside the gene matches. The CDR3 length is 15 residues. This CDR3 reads CASSLTGTVRGGYTF. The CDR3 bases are TGTGCCAGCAGCCTGACCGGGACAGTCCGTGGTGGCTACACCTTC.

The CDR3 sequence: CASSGDRGLSGYTF. As DNA, the CDR3 is TGTGCCAGCAGTGGGGACAGGGGCCTTTCAGGCTACACCTTC. The chain joins TRBV28 to TRBJ1-2; 10 bases line up with TRBD1. This CDR3 is built from 14 residues. Germline loops: CDR1 MDHEN, CDR2 SYDVKM. V gave up 5 bases and J gave up 8 bases; unmatched junction bases: 8.

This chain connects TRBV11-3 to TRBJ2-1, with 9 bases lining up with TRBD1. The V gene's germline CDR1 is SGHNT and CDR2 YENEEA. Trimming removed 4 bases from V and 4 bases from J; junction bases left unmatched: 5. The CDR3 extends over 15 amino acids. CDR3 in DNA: TGTGCCAGCAGCTCTACAGGGGGCGAGTACAATGAGCAGTTCTTC. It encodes CASSSTGGEYNEQFF.

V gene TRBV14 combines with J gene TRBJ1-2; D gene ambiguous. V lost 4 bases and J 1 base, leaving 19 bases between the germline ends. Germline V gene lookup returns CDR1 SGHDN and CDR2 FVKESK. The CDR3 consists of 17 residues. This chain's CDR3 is CASSPLAGGVFNYGYTF. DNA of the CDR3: TGTGCCAGCAGCCCCTTAGCCGGTGGAGTCTTTAACTATGGCTACACCTTC.

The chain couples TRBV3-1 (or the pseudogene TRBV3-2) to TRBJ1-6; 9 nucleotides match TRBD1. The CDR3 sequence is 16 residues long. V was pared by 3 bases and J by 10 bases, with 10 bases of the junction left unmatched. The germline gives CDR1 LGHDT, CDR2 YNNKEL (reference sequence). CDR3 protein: CASSQSPGQGWSPLHF. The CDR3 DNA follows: TGTGCCAGCAGCCAGAGTCCGGGACAGGGCTGGTCACCCCTCCACTTT.

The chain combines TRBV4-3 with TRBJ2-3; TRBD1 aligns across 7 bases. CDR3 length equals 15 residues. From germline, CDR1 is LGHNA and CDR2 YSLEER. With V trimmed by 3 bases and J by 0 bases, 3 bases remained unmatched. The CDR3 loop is CASSQQQGSTDTQYF. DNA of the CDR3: TGCGCCAGCAGCCAGCAACAGGGGAGCACAGATACGCAGTATTTT.